The rows below give T cell receptor beta chains drawn from one sample of a study of blood T cell repertoires in COVID-19. The method was immunoSEQ multiplex PCR; TCRdb's version includes in-frame clones alone and lacks a portion of them. The sample comprises tens of thousands of clones, roughly 86% of which are singletons, and under 30% rests with the top ten. Sequenced sample: peripheral blood. The receptor set was obtained from a human donor in a cohort sampled during active COVID-19. Each CDR3 is given with its conserved first and last residue.

v_call	j_call	cdr3_aa
TRBV29-1	TRBJ2-7	CSVYRGYEQYF
TRBV13	TRBJ2-7	CASSPVSGSPPEQYF
TRBV19	TRBJ1-2	CASSYRDRDSRGYTF
TRBV28	TRBJ2-7	CASSLSLAASYEQYF
TRBV25-1	TRBJ2-5	CASSRIWGDQETQYF
TRBV4-3	TRBJ2-1	CASSPGDGYEQFF
TRBV12-5	TRBJ2-3	CASGLGGNTDTQYF
TRBV28	TRBJ1-4	CASSLRSSEKLFF
TRBV29-1	TRBJ2-3	CSVEGPGFVDTQYF
TRBV13	TRBJ2-3	CASSSQTSGRVTDTQYF
TRBV7-2	TRBJ1-1	CASSLGARGLNTEAFF
TRBV11-2	TRBJ2-2	CASSLDRLAGATGELFF
TRBV6-5	TRBJ2-1	CASSPGQGGYNEQFF
TRBV13	TRBJ2-5	CASSLGGLAGPQKTQYF
TRBV28	TRBJ2-3	CASSLIQRSTDTQYF
TRBV6-2/TRBV6-3	TRBJ2-1	CASSYSAGAFGNEQFF
TRBV6-2/TRBV6-3	TRBJ1-1	CASSAQAGTEAFF
TRBV11-2	TRBJ1-1	CASSQTRGTEAFF
TRBV12-3/TRBV12-4	TRBJ2-7	CASSFGSGYEQYF
TRBV4-1	TRBJ2-7	CASSVTSGGLYEQYF
TRBV21-1	TRBJ2-7	CASFLRDFAYEQYF
TRBV6-5	TRBJ2-5	CASSYGRGLQETQYF
TRBV25-1	TRBJ1-4	CASSERTGGREKLFF
TRBV24-1	TRBJ2-1	CATSGAGGPSEQFF
TRBV18	TRBJ2-7	CASSLFRGQGAFYEQYF
TRBV6-5	TRBJ2-7	CASSLTSVVSYEQYF
TRBV9	TRBJ2-1	CASSVEQIYNEQFF
TRBV29-1	TRBJ2-5	CSVASGTGWETQYF
TRBV2	TRBJ1-2	CASSDAGSLRYGYTF
TRBV5-5	TRBJ2-3	CASITGLNTDTQYF
TRBV7-6	TRBJ1-5	CASSANINQPQHF
TRBV19	TRBJ2-7	CASSISRGAYEQYF